This T cell receptor (beta chain) was observed in a study of T cell responses to AZD1222 COVID-19 vaccine. As for the study in general: Second doses at about 4 or about 12 weeks were pooled. General study findings and limits: The sample set comprised mostly white British donors with more females, and clonal diversity was possibly underestimated.

Libraries were prepared by immunoSEQ multiplex PCR; TCRdb keeps only in-frame clonotypes and omits some of them. The table has roughly 93,000 clones, roughly 90% seen once. A word on this clone: Its antigen remains unknown.

From germline, CDR1 is MDHEN and CDR2 SYDVKM. This CDR3 region has 13 residues. V shed 7 bases and J 8 bases; nucleotides not matched to a gene: 7. This clonotype originated in an adult in good health. The V call is TRBV28, the J call TRBJ2-1; TRBD1 matches at 8 bases. The sequencing used peripheral blood, collected on day 0 of AZD1222 vaccination. The DNA of the CDR3 is TGTGCCAGCACCCCGACAGGGGTCCATGAGCAGTTCTTC. Its translation is CASTPTGVHEQFF.